The next 20 T cell receptor beta chains were all read from a single sample in a study of control samples from healthy donors and cancer patients. Clones were read by immunoSEQ multiplex PCR, and TCRdb kept only the in-frame ones, dropping some. The data hold approximately 97,000 clones, with 92% observed a single time. What was sequenced was blood. The source of these receptors is a woman aged 18-30 years in good health.

This clone was seen a few times. The genes are TRBV11-2 and TRBJ2-7, with 7 bases identical to TRBD1. With V trimmed by 6 bases and J by 2 bases, 4 bases remained unmatched. The CDR3 sequence is 13 residues long. In germline, CDR1 is SGHAT, CDR2 FQNNGV. The CDR3 loop is CASSYTGAYEQYF. As DNA, the CDR3 is TGTGCCAGCAGTTATACAGGGGCCTACGAGCAGTACTTC.

This clone was picked up one time. J is TRBJ1-1 and V is TRBV27; D not certain. Per the germline V gene, CDR1 is MNHEY and CDR2 is SMNVEV (reference sequence). V gave up 5 bases and J gave up 1 base, with 11 bases separating them. The CDR3 extends over 14 amino acids. The DNA for the CDR3 is TGTGCCAGCAGTGCTTGGGGTAGGAACACTGAAGCTTTCTTT. Translated, it gives CASSAWGRNTEAFF.

This clone has only a few counts. The V gene is TRBV6-5, the J gene TRBJ1-5, with D possibly TRBD1 on 5 matching bases. The germline CDR1 and CDR2 sequences are MNHEY and SVGAGI. The CDR3 runs to 13 residues. V shed 7 bases and J shed 7 bases, with 14 bases lying between them. The CDR3 here is CASKLTGEQPQHF. As DNA, the CDR3 is TGTGCCAGCAAACTCACGGGGGAACAGCCCCAGCATTTT.

The chain has TRBV5-1 and TRBJ1-4, with no clear D. The CDR3 totals 15 residues. Trimming removed 0 bases at V and 0 bases at J, with 6 bases between. Germline V gene data show CDR1 as SGHRS and CDR2 as YFSETQ. CDR3 DNA sequence: TGCGCCAGCAGCTTGGCCGGTCCAACTAATGAAAAACTGTTTTTT. Translation: CASSLAGPTNEKLFF.

In DNA, the CDR3 is TGTGCCAGCAGCTTCGACGGGGAAGAGACCCAGTACTTC. Amino acids: CASSFDGEETQYF. The gene calls are TRBV6-9 and TRBJ2-5, with D possibly matching TRBD2 (5 bases). V lost 6 bases and J lost 3, with 11 bases in between. Looked up from germline, CDR1 is MNHGY and CDR2 is SVAAGI. The CDR3 totals 13 residues.

In DNA form, the CDR3 reads TGTGCCAGCAGCTTTGACGGAGCCAACTACGAGCAGTACTTC. Its protein product is CASSFDGANYEQYF. The rearrangement joins TRBV5-6 to TRBJ2-7, with D unclear. The ends were cut back, 2 bases at V and 3 bases at J, with 12 bases in the middle. Germline V gene data show CDR1 as SGHDT and CDR2 as YYEEEE. CDR3 length: 14 amino acids. The complete variable domain, with remaining parts taken from reference TRBV5-6 and TRBJ2-7, reads DAGVTQSPTHLIKTRGQQVTLRCSPKSGHDTVSWYQQALGQGPQFIFQYYEEEERQRGNFPDRFSGHQFPNYSSELNVNALLLGDSALYLCASSFDGANYEQYFGPGTRLTVT.

The V call is TRBV9, the J call TRBJ2-7; D not certain. Deletions cut 4 bases from V and 0 bases from J, with 11 bases between. The CDR3 loop spans 14 amino acids. The V gene's germline CDR1 is SGDLS and CDR2 YYNGEE. Written as DNA, the CDR3 is TGTGCCAGCAGCCCCCGTCCGAGCTCCTACGAGCAGTACTTC. This sequence encodes CASSPRPSSYEQYF.

V and J are TRBV6-2 or TRBV6-3 and TRBJ1-5; possible D gene TRBD1, 6 bases. Trimming took off 0 bases at V and 2 bases at J, with 14 bases between the two ends. Germline V lookup: CDR1 MNHEY, CDR2 SVGEGT. The CDR3 runs 17 residues. CDR3 sequence reads: CASSYSRGGAGNQPQHF. DNA for the CDR3: TGTGCCAGCAGTTACTCGAGAGGGGGGGCGGGCAATCAGCCCCAGCATTTT.

The chain recombines TRBV15 with TRBJ1-2; D gene unclear. CDR3 length: 12 amino acids. Germline CDR1 is LNHNV and CDR2 is YYDKDF (reference sequence). Trimming left V 0 bases short and J 10 bases short, with 9 bases between. The CDR3 here is CATSRDGRYYTF. CDR3 bases: TGTGCCACCAGCAGAGATGGACGTTACTACACCTTC.

The genes are TRBV5-1 and TRBJ2-5; either TRBD1 or TRBD2 may fit D (5 bases each). The CDR3 is 16 residues long. The V gene lost 0 bases and the J gene lost 2 bases, with 14 bases spanning the gap. Germline assignment: CDR1 SGHRS and CDR2 YFSETQ. The CDR3 is CASSLALGVGQETQYF. DNA for the CDR3: TGCGCCAGCAGCTTGGCCTTGGGGGTTGGACAAGAGACCCAGTACTTC.

The V and J genes are TRBV14 and TRBJ1-1; D unresolved. Germline V gene sequence: CDR1 SGHDN, CDR2 FVKESK. The CDR3 consists of 14 residues. V was trimmed by 0 bases and J by 1 base, leaving 6 bases between them. The CDR3 DNA reads TGTGCCAGCAGCCAAGAAATTGAGAACACTGAAGCTTTCTTT. Translating gives CASSQEIENTEAFF.

This clone was seen just once. The chain has TRBV4-3 and TRBJ2-7, with 9 bases lining up with TRBD2. Germline assignment: CDR1 LGHNA and CDR2 YSLEER. Germline trimming cut 5 bases from V and 2 bases from J; bases unmatched to any gene: 4. CDR3 size: 14 residues. Here the CDR3 DNA reads TGCGCCAGCAGCGCGTTAGCGGGGGCCTACGAGCAGTACTTC. Translation gives CASSALAGAYEQYF.

In its sample, this clone was seen once. The rearrangement joins TRBV13 to TRBJ1-6; D unclear. CDR3 length: 16 residues. The V end was cut by 5 bases, the J end by 0 bases, with 11 bases between. In germline, CDR1 is PRHDT, CDR2 FYEKMQ (reference sequence). The CDR3 region has the DNA TGTGCCAGCAGCCCTGGGCCGAGCTCCTATAATTCACCCCTCCACTTT. This translates into CASSPGPSSYNSPLHF.

This sequence joins TRBV28 and TRBJ1-4, with D possibly matching TRBD1 (6 bases). The V gene lost 6 bases and the J gene lost 10 bases, with 9 bases spanning the gap. The CDR3 sequence is 11 residues long. The germline CDR1 and CDR2 sequences are MDHEN and SYDVKM. CDR3 nucleotides: TGTGCCAGCAGGGACAGCGCAAAACTGTTTTTT. Amino acid sequence: CASRDSAKLFF.

Points on this clone: One junction end disagrees with the germline gene, perhaps due to a read error. This chain connects TRBV29-1 to TRBJ1-4, with 9 bases that match TRBD1. The CDR3 runs 12 residues. CDR1 SQVTM and CDR2 ANQGSEA come from the germline V gene. CDR3 region: CSGQGVNEKLFF. CDR3 DNA: TGCAGCGGACAGGGGGTTAATGAAAAGCTGTTTTTT.

The chain has TRBV7-9 and TRBJ2-1; D not certain. Germline values: CDR1 SEHNR, CDR2 FQNEAQ (reference sequence). The CDR3 consists of 13 residues. Trimming cost V 0 bases and J 9 bases, with 9 bases left between them. The CDR3: CASSLALGGEQFF. DNA of the CDR3: TGTGCCAGCAGCTTAGCGCTGGGCGGTGAGCAGTTCTTC. Using reference TRBV7-9 and TRBJ2-1 for the parts outside the CDR3, the full variable domain is DTGVSQNPRHKITKRGQNVTFRCDPISEHNRLYWYRQTLGQGPEFLTYFQNEAQLEKSRLLSDRFSAERPKGSFSTLEIQRTEQGDSAMYLCASSLALGGEQFFGPGTRLTVL.

The V call is TRBV6-5, the J call TRBJ2-7; D possibly corresponds to TRBD2 (6 bases). CDR3 length equals 15 residues. Germline V gene sequence: CDR1 MNHEY, CDR2 SVGAGI. Trimming pared 4 bases from V and 0 bases from J, leaving 13 bases between. In DNA form, the CDR3 reads TGTGCCAGCAGTTCTACCTGGGACTCCTCCTACGAGCAGTACTTC. Residues: CASSSTWDSSYEQYF.

The rearrangement links TRBV11-2 to TRBJ2-7, with D uncertain. Per germline, CDR1 SGHAT and CDR2 FQNNGV. Trimming took 1 base from V and 2 from J, leaving 9 bases between them. The CDR3 spans 14 residues. The CDR3 nucleotides are TGTGCCAGCAGCTTAGCGCAGGCTCCCTACGAGCAGTACTTC. It specifies CASSLAQAPYEQYF.

The chain couples TRBV4-1 to TRBJ2-1; 9 bases are shared with TRBD1. CDR3 size: 19 residues. Losses at the gene ends were 3 bases for V and 5 bases for J; bases not matched to a gene: 17. Germline V CDR1 and CDR2: MGHRA, YSYEKL. CDR3: CASSQDRGSKAGRNNEQFF. The CDR3 DNA follows: TGCGCCAGCAGCCAGGACAGGGGATCTAAGGCGGGACGAAACAATGAGCAGTTCTTC.

This clone has just a few counts. This rearrangement joins TRBV7-9 to TRBJ1-2; TRBD1 aligns across 10 bases. The CDR3 runs to 14 residues. Germline-derived CDR1 and CDR2 are SEHNR and FQNEAQ (reference sequence). V trimming: 5 bases; J trimming: 7 bases; junction bases outside the gene matches: 7. The CDR3 DNA reads TGTGCCAGCAGCGAAAGACAGGGGGCCCCTGGCTACACCTTC. Its protein product is CASSERQGAPGYTF.